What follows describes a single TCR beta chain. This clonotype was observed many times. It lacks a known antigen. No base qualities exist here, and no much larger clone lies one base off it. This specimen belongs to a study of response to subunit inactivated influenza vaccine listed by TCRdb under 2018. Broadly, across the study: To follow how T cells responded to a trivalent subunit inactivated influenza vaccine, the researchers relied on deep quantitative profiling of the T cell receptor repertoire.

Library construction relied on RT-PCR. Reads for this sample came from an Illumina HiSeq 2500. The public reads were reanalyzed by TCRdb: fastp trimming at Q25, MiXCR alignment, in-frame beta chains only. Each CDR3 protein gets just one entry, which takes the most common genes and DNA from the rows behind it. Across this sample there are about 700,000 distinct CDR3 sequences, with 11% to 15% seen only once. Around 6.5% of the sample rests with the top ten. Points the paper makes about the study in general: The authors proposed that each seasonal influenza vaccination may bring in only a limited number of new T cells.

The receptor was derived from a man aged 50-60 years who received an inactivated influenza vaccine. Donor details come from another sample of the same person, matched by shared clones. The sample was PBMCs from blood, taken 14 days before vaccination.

The sequence in DNA is TGTGCCAGCAGTCCACCTTCCTACGAGCAGTACTTC. This yields the protein CASSPPSYEQYF. The chain is made from TRBV7-2 and TRBJ2-7; the D gene identity is not certain. Its CDR3 holds 12 amino acids, cysteine through phenylalanine. The retained sequence is limited to the CDR3, 36 bases, with the frame set at the first base. In the germline V gene, CDR1 corresponds to SGHTA and CDR2 to FQGNSA. Cut back by 6 bases and 1 base, the V and J ends lie 7 bases apart.